These T cell receptor beta chains were read from a single sample in a study of T cell changes during pregnancy in multiple sclerosis. Sequencing was performed with immunoSEQ multiplex PCR; in TCRdb, only in-frame clones are kept and a portion is missing. Of some 19,000 clones detected, approximately 89% appear once; the ten largest clones hold roughly 5%. The source material was CD8+ T cells from peripheral blood mononuclear cells, sampled after pregnancy. Receptors were obtained from a female donor in good health, enrolled as a control in a pregnancy study. Both conserved end residues are part of each CDR3. The D gene is left open where the match is weak. A row's size may be missing; if present it is once, few, many or a size class.

D gene	clone size	V gene	J gene	CDR3 DNA	CDR3 protein
.	.	TRBV5-4	TRBJ1-1	TGTGCCAGCAGCTTGAGGGGGGGCAGCACTGAAGCTTTCTTT	CASSLRGGSTEAFF
TRBD1	.	TRBV29-1	TRBJ2-5	TGCAGCGCCCGGCGGACAGGGGAAGAGACCCAGTACTTC	CSARRTGEETQYF
.	.	TRBV10-3	TRBJ1-2	TGTGCCATCAGTGAGTTGCGTGCGGGGGCGGGTAAAGGCTACACCTTC	CAISELRAGAGKGYTF
.	medium-sized	TRBV11-2	TRBJ2-2	TGTGCCAGCAGCCATGGACAGTCAACCGGGGAGCTGTTTTTT	CASSHGQSTGELFF
.	.	TRBV19	TRBJ1-1	TGTGCCAGTAGTGCAGGGTGGAACACTGAAGCTTTCTTT	CASSAGWNTEAFF
TRBD1	.	TRBV4-3	TRBJ1-1	TGCGCCAGCAGCCAAGAAACAGGGGGAAACACTGAAGCTTTCTTT	CASSQETGGNTEAFF
.	.	TRBV7-2	TRBJ2-5	TGTGCCAGCAGCTTAGGATCCGCCGGGAGCCAAGAGACCCAGTACTTC	CASSLGSAGSQETQYF
TRBD1	.	TRBV5-1	TRBJ1-2	TGCGCCAGCAGCTGGGGGACAGGGGACTATGGCTACACCTTC	CASSWGTGDYGYTF
TRBD1	few	TRBV7-6	TRBJ2-3	TGTGCCAGCAGCATCCAGGGACAGAATCCTAGCACAGATACGCAGTATTTT	CASSIQGQNPSTDTQYF
.	.	TRBV7-8	TRBJ2-6	TGTGCCAGCAGCCCATCGGGGGTTGGGGCCAACGTCCTGACTTTC	CASSPSGVGANVLTF
.	.	TRBV2	TRBJ2-1	TGTGCCAGCAGTCGGGACTCTAACAATGAGCAGTTCTTC	CASSRDSNNEQFF
TRBD2	.	TRBV4-1	TRBJ2-7	TGCGCCAGCAGCCAATCCCCGACTAGCCTGGACGAGCAGTACTTC	CASSQSPTSLDEQYF
.	.	TRBV19	TRBJ1-1	TGTGCCAGTAGTATAGGGGGGGGCCAGGGGAACACTGAAGCTTTCTTT	CASSIGGGQGNTEAFF
.	once	TRBV4-1	TRBJ1-1	TGCGCCAGCAGCCAAGGGTATGGGGGGACTGAAGCTTTCTTT	CASSQGYGGTEAFF